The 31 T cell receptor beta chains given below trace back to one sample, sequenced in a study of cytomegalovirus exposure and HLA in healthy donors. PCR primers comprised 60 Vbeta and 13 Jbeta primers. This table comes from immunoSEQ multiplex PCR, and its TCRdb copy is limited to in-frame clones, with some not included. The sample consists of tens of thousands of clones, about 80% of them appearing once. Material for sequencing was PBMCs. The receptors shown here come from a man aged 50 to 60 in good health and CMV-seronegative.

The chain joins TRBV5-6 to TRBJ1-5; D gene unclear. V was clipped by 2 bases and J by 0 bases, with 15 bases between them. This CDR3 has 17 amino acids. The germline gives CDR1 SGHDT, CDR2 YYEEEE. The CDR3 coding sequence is TGTGCCAGCAGCTTAAGAGGGAATCGTTATAGCAATCAGCCCCAGCATTTT. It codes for CASSLRGNRYSNQPQHF.

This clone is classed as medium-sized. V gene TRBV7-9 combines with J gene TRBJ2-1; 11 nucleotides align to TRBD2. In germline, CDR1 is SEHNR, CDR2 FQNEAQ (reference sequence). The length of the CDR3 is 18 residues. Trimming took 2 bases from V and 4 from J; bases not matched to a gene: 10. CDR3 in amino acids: CASSLKLAGAPYYNEQFF. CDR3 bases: TGTGCCAGCAGCTTAAAACTAGCGGGGGCCCCCTATTACAATGAGCAGTTCTTC.

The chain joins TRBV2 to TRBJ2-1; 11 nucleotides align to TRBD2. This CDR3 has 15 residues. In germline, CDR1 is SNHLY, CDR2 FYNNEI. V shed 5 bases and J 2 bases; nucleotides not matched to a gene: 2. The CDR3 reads CASSLTSGAYNEQFF. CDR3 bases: TGTGCCAGCAGTTTGACTAGCGGGGCCTACAATGAGCAGTTCTTC. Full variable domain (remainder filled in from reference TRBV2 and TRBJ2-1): EPEVTQTPSHQVTQMGQEVILRCVPISNHLYFYWYRQILGQKVEFLVSFYNNEISEKSEIFDDQFSVERPDGSNFTLKIRSTKLEDSAMYFCASSLTSGAYNEQFFGPGTRLTVL.

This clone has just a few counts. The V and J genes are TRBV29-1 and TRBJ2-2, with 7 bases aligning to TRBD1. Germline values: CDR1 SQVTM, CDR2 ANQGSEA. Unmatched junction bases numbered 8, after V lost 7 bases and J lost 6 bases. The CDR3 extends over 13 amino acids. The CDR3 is CSASDRLAGELFF. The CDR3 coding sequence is TGCAGCGCATCGGACAGGTTGGCCGGGGAGCTGTTTTTT.

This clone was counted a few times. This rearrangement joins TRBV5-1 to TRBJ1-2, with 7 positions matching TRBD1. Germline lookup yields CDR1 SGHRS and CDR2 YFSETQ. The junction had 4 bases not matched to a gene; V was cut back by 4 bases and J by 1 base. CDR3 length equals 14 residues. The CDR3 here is CASSPGTDNYGYTF. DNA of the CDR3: TGCGCCAGCAGCCCCGGGACAGATAACTATGGCTACACCTTC.

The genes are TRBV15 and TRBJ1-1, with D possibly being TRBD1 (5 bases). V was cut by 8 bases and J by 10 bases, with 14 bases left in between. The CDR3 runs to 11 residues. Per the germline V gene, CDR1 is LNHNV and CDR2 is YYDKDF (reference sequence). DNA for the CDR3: TGTGCCACCCAGGGTCCGGTCAGAGCTTTCTTT. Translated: CATQGPVRAFF.

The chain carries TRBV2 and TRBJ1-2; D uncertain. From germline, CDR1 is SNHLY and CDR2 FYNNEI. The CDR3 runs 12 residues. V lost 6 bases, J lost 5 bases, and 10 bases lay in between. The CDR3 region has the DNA TGTGCCAGCAGCCAACGGGGTTATGGCTACACCTTC. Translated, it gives CASSQRGYGYTF.

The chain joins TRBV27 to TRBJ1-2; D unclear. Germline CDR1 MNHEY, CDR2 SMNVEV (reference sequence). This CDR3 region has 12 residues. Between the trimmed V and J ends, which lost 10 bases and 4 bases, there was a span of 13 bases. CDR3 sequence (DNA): TGTGCCACCGCCGAGTCAGGCTATGGCTACACCTTC. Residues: CATAESGYGYTF.

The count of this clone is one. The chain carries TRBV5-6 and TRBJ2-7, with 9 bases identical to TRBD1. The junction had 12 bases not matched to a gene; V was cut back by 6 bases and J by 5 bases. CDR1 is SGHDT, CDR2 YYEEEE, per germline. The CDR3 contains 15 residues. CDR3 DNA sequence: TGTGCCAGCATCCGACTCCGGGACAGGGCTGACGAGCAGTACTTC. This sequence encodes CASIRLRDRADEQYF.

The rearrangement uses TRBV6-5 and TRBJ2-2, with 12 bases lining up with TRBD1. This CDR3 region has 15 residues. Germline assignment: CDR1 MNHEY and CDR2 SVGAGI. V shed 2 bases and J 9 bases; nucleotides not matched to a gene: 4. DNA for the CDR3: TGTGCCAGCAGTTACGGGGACAGGGGGCGCCGGGAGCTGTTTTTT. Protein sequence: CASSYGDRGRRELFF.

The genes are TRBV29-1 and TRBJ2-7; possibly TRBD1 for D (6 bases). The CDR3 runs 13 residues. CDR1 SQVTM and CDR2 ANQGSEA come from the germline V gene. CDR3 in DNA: TGCAGTTTCTCTGGGGGCCAAGGTTACGAGCAGTACTTC. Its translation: CSFSGGQGYEQYF.

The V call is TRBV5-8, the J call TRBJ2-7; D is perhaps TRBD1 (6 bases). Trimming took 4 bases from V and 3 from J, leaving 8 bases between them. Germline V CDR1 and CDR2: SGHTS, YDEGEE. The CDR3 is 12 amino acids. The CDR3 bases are TGTGCCAGCAGCCCGACAGGCTACGAGCAGTACTTC. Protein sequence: CASSPTGYEQYF.

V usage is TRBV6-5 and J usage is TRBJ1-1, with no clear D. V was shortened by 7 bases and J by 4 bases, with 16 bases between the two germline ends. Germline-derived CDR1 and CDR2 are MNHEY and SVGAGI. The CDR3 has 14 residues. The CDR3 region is CASTRKGRVTEAFF. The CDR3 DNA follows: TGTGCCAGCACCCGTAAAGGCCGGGTCACTGAAGCTTTCTTT.

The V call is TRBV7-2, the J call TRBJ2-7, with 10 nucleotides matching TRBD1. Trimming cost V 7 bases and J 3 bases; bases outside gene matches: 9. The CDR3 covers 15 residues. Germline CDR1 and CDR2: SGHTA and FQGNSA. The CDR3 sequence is CASTNRDRGRYEQYF. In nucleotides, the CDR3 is TGTGCCAGCACCAACCGGGACAGGGGCCGCTACGAGCAGTACTTC.

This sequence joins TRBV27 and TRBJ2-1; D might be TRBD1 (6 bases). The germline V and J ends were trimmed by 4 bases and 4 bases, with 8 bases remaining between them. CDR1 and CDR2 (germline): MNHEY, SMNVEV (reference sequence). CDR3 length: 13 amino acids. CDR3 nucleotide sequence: TGTGCCAGCAGTTGGACAGCGTACAATGAGCAGTTCTTC. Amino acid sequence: CASSWTAYNEQFF.

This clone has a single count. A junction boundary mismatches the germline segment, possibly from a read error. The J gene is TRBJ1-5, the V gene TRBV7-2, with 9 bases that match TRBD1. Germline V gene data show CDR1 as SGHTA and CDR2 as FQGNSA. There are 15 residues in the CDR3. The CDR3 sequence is CASTLGTGTNQPQHF. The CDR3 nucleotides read TGTGCCAGCACCTTAGGGACAGGGACTAATCAGCCCCAGCATTTT.

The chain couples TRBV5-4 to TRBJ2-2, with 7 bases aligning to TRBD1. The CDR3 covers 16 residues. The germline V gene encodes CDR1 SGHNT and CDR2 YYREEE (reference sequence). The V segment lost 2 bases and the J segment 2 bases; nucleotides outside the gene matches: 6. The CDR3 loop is CASSFPGTANTGELFF. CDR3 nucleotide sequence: TGTGCCAGCAGCTTCCCCGGGACAGCTAACACCGGGGAGCTGTTTTTT.

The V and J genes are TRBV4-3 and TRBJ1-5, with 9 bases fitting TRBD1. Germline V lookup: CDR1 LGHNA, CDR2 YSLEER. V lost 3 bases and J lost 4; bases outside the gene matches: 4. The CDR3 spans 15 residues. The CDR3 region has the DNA TGCGCCAGCAGCCAGGGACAGGGTGGGAATCAGCCCCAGCATTTT. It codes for CASSQGQGGNQPQHF.

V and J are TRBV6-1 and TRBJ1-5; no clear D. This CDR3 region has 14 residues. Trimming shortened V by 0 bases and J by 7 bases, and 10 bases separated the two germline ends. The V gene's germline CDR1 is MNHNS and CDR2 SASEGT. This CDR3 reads CASSEAGRYQPQHF. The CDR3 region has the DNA TGTGCCAGCAGTGAAGCGGGGAGGTACCAGCCCCAGCATTTT.

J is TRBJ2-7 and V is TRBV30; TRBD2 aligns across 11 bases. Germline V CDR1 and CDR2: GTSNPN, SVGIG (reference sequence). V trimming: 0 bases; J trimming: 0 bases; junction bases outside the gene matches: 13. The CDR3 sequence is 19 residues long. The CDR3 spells CAWSVQTSGINSGSYEQYF. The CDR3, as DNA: TGTGCCTGGAGTGTACAGACTAGCGGGATTAATTCGGGCTCCTACGAGCAGTACTTC.

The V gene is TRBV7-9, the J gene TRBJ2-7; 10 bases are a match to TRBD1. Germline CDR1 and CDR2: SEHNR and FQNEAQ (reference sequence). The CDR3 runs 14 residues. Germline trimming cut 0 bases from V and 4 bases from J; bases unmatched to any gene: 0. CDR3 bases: TGTGCCAGCAGCTTAGCGGGACAGGGGTACGAGCAGTACTTC. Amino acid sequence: CASSLAGQGYEQYF.

As DNA, the CDR3 is TGCGCCAGCAGCCAAGCGCAGGACACTGAAGCTTTCTTT. It translates to CASSQAQDTEAFF. This chain connects TRBV4-1 to TRBJ1-1; D uncertain. Trimming removed 1 base at V and 3 bases at J, with 6 bases between. This CDR3 has 13 residues. CDR1 MGHRA and CDR2 YSYEKL come from the germline V gene.

This chain's CDR3 is CATTIRQATNEKLFF. CDR3 nucleotide sequence: TGTGCCACCACAATCCGCCAGGCAACTAATGAAAAACTGTTTTTT. The chain joins TRBV19 to TRBJ1-4, with D unclear. This CDR3 has 15 amino acids. CDR1 and CDR2 (germline): LNHDA, SQIVND (reference sequence). V gave up 10 bases and J gave up 0 bases, with 15 bases separating them. The entire variable domain, with the rest obtained from reference TRBV19 and TRBJ1-4, is as follows: DGGITQSPKYLFRKEGQNVTLSCEQNLNHDAMYWYRQDPGQGLRLIYYSQIVNDFQKGDIAEGYSVSREKKESFPLTVTSAQKNPTAFYLCATTIRQATNEKLFFGSGTQLSVL.

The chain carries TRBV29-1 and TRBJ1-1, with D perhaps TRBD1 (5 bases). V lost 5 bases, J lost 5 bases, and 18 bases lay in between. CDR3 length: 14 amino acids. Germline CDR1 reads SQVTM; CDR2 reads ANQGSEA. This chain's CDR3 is CSVRVGGVWTEAFF. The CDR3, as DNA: TGCAGCGTTCGGGTGGGGGGGGTTTGGACTGAAGCTTTCTTT. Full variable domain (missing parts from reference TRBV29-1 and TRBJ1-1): SAVISQKPSRDICQRGTSLTIQCQVDSQVTMMFWYRQQPGQSLTLIATANQGSEATYESGFVIDKFPISRPNLTFSTLTVSNMSPEDSSIYLCSVRVGGVWTEAFFGQGTRLTVV.

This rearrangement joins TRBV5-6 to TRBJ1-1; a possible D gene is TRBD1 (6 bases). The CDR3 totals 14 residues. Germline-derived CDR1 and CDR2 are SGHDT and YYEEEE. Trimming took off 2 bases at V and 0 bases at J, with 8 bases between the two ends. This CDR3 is CASSLWGLNTEAFF. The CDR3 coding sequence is TGTGCCAGCAGCTTATGGGGGCTGAACACTGAAGCTTTCTTT.

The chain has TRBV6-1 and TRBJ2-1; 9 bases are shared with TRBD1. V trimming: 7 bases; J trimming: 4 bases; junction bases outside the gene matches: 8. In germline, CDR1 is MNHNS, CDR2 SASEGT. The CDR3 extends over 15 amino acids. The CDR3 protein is CASTKPGTGYNEQFF. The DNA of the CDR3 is TGTGCCAGCACAAAGCCCGGGACAGGGTACAATGAGCAGTTCTTC.

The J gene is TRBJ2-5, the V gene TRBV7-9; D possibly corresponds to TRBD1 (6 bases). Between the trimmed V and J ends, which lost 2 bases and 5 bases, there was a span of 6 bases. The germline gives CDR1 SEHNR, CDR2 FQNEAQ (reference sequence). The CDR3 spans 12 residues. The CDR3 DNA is TGTGCCAGCAGCTTAAGGGGGGAGACCCAGTACTTC. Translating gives CASSLRGETQYF.

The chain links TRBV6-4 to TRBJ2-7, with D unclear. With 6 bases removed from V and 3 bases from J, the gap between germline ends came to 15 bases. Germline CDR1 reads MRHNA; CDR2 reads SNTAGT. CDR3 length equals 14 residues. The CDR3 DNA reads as TGTGCCAGCAGCCCCCGTCCGCGTAGCTACGAGCAGTACTTC. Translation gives CASSPRPRSYEQYF.

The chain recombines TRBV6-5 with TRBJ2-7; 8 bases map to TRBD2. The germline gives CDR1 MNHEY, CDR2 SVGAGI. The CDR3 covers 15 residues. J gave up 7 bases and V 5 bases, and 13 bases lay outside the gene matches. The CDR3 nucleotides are TGTGCCAGCAGTCAAACGAGAGCGGGAGTGCGAGAGCAGTACTTC. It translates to CASSQTRAGVREQYF.

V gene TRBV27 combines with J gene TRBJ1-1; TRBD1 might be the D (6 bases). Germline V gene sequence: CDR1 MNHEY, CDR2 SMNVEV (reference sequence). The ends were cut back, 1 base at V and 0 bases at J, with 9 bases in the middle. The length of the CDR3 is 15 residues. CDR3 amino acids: CASSLYQGMNTEAFF. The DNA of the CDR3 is TGTGCCAGCAGTTTATACCAGGGGATGAACACTGAAGCTTTCTTT.

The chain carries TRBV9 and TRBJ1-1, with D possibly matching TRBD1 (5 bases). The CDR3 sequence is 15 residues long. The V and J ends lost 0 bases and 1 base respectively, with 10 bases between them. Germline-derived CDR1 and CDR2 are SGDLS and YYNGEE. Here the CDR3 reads CASSVGRQRNTEAFF. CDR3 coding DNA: TGTGCCAGCAGCGTAGGAAGACAGAGGAACACTGAAGCTTTCTTT.